This T cell receptor beta chain comes out of a study of CD8+CD57+ T cells in acquired aplastic anemia. Overall study: The sorted CD4+ and CD8+ cells yielded an average around 3 ug of DNA.

Study outcomes and limitations: Shared by patients and controls, 25 to 35 CD8+ CDR3s were abundant in patients.

Note on this clonotype: Its cognate antigen is unknown.

Genomic DNA, the template, was used for profiling of the TCR beta VDJ and CDR3. In TCRdb, the reads were re-called with MiXCR into one record per CDR3 protein. The data show over 150,000 distinct CDR3 sequences, around half seen once. Sequenced patients had shown CD8+CD57+ cell expansion by flow cytometry. A severe acquired aplastic anemia diagnosis applied to all patients. Patients were treatment-naive when blood was sampled. The clonotype originates from a human donor with aplastic anemia. The sequencing sample was made of sorted CD4+, CD8+, or CD8+CD57+ T cells (not recorded which) from PBMCs.

CDR3 in DNA: TGCGCCAGCAGCTTCCTTTCGGGGCAGGAGCAGTACTTC. Residues: CASSFLSGQEQYF. This sequence joins TRBV5-1 and TRBJ2-7; TRBD1 or TRBD2 may be the D gene (5 bases each). The germline V gene has CDR1 SGHRS and CDR2 YFSETQ. The length of the CDR3 is 13 residues. Trimming cost V 2 bases and J 7 bases, with 13 bases left between them.